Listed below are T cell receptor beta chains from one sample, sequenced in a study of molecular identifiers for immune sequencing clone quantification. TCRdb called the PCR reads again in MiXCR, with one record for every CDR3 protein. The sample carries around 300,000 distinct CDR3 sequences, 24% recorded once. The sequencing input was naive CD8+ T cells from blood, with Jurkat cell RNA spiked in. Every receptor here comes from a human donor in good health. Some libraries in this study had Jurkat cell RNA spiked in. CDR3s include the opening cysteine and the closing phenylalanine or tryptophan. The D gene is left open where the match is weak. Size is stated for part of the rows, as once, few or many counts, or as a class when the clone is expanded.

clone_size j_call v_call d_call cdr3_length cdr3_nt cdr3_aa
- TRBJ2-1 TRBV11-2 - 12 TGTGCCAGCAGCTCATTAACGAAAGAGCAGTTCTTC CASSSLTKEQFF
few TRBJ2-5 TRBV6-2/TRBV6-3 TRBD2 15 TGTGCCAGCAGTTACTCGAGCGGGGGGGCGAAGACCCAGTACTTC CASSYSSGGAKTQYF
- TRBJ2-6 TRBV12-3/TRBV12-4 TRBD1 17 TGTGCCAGCAACCAGGGACAGGGGATTGGTGGGGCCAACGTCCTGACTTTC CASNQGQGIGGANVLTF
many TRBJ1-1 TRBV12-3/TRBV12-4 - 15 TGTGCCAGCAGTCCAGGGTGGGGGTCGAACACTGAAGCTTTCTTT CASSPGWGSNTEAFF
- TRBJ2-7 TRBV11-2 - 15 TGTGCCAGCAGCTTAGGCACTACCCAATGGGACGAGCAGTACTTC CASSLGTTQWDEQYF
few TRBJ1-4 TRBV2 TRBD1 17 TGTGCCAGCCTACCGTGGGACAGGGGGTCGGCTAATGAAAAACTGTTTTTT CASLPWDRGSANEKLFF
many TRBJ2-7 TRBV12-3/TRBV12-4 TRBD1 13 TGTGCCAGTGCAGGGGACAGAACCTACGAGCAGTACTTC CASAGDRTYEQYF
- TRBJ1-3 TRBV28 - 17 TGTGCCAGCAGTTTGAGGCTGATCACAGCCCCTGGAAACACCATATATTTT CASSLRLITAPGNTIYF
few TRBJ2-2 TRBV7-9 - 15 TGTGCCAGCAGCTTCCTGTTGTACACGACCGGGGAGCTGTTTTTT CASSFLLYTTGELFF
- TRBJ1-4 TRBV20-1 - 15 TGCAGTGCTAGAGATCTCCAGGGGACGAATGAAGAACTGTTTTTT CSARDLQGTNEELFF
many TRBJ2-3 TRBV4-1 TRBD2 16 TGCGCCAGCAGCCATCAGACTAGCGGGGGTGCAGATACGCAGTATTTT CASSHQTSGGADTQYF
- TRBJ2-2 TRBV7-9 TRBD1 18 TGTGCCAGCAGCTTCCCCAGGACAGGCACTCCGAACACCGGGGAGCTGTTTTTT CASSFPRTGTPNTGELFF
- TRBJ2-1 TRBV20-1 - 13 TGCAGTGCTATGCGCTTTGGGGGCGATGAGCAGTTCTTC CSAMRFGGDEQFF
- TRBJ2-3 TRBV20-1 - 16 TGCAGTGCTAGAGATTCCAAGGGCCGACCGTTGGATACGCAGTATTTT CSARDSKGRPLDTQYF
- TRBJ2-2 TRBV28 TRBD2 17 TGTGCCAGCAGTTTACGAGCGGGACTGCGGAACACCGGGGAGCTGTTTTTT CASSLRAGLRNTGELFF
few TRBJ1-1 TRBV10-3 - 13 TGTGCCATCACTCAGAACCCCGGCACTGAAGCTTTCTTT CAITQNPGTEAFF
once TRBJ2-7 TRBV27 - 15 TGTGCCAGCACAAGAGGCAGTCCCCGGAGCTCCGAGCAGTACTTC CASTRGSPRSSEQYF
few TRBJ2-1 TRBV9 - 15 TGTGCCAGCAGCACCCGGATCGACGGGCTGGATGAGCAGTTCTTC CASSTRIDGLDEQFF
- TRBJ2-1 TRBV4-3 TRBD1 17 TGCGCCAGCAGCCAAAATTGGGGGACAGAGGCCTACAATGAGCAGTTCTTC CASSQNWGTEAYNEQFF
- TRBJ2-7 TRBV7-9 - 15 TGTGCCAGCAGCTTATTTCCGGGGGAAGGGTACAAGCAGTACTTC CASSLFPGEGYKQYF
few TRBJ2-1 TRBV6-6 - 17 TGTGCCAGCAGTTATGTCGTGAGGACATACTCCTACAATGAGCAGTTCTTC CASSYVVRTYSYNEQFF
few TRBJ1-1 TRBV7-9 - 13 TGTGCCAGCACCATGACAGGGAACACTGAAGCTTTCTTT CASTMTGNTEAFF
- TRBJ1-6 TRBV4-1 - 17 TGCGCCAGCAGCCAAGATTACAGCCCGTTAATAGATTCACCCCTCCACTTT CASSQDYSPLIDSPLHF
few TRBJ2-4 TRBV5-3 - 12 TGTGCCAGCTCCCACAGGGGAGGCACCTTGTACTTT CASSHRGGTLYF
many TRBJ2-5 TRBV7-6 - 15 TGTGCCAGCAGCTTGAGCGTAGAGGGGTTAGAGACCCAGTACTTC CASSLSVEGLETQYF
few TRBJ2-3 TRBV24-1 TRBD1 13 TGTGCCACCAGTGAACTCAGACAGGGCCCCCGGTATTTT CATSELRQGPRYF